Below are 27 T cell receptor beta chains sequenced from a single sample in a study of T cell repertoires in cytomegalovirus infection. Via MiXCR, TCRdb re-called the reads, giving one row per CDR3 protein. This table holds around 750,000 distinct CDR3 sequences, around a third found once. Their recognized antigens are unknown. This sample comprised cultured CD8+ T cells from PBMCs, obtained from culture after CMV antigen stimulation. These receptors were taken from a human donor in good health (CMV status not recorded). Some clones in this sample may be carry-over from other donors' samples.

The CDR3, as DNA: TGTAACTGGAGGGGGCCAGATACGCAGTATTTT. It specifies CNWRGPDTQYF. This chain uses TRBV19 with TRBJ2-3; possibly TRBD1 for D (7 bases). The length of the CDR3 is 11 residues. Looked up from germline, CDR1 is LNHDA and CDR2 is SQIVND (reference sequence).

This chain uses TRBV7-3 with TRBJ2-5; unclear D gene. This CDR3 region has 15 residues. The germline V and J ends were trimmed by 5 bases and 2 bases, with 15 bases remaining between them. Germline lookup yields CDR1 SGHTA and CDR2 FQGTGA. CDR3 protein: CASSPLGRPQETQYF. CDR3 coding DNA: TGTGCCAGCAGCCCCTTGGGCAGGCCTCAAGAGACCCAGTACTTC.

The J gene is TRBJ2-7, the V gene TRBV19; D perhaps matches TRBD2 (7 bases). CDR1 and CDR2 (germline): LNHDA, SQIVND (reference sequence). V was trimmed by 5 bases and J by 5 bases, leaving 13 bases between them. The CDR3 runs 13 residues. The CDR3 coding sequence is TGTGCCAGTAGTGAGGGGGGGTCGGACGAGCAGTACGTC. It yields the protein CASSEGGSDEQYV.

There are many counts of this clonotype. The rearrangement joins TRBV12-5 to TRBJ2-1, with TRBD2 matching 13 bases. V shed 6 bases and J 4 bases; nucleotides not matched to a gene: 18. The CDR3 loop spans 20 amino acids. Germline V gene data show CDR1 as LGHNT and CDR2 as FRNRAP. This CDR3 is CASGPVGTSGVPGGYNEQFF. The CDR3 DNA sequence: TGTGCTAGTGGGCCGGTGGGGACTAGCGGGGTCCCCGGGGGGTACAATGAGCAGTTCTTC.

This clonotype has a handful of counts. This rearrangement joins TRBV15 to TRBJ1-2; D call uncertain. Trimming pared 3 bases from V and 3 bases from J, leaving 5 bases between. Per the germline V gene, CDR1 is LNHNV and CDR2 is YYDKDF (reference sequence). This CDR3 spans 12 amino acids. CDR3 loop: CATSSDDYGYTF. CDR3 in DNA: TGTGCCACCAGCAGTGACGACTATGGCTACACCTTC.

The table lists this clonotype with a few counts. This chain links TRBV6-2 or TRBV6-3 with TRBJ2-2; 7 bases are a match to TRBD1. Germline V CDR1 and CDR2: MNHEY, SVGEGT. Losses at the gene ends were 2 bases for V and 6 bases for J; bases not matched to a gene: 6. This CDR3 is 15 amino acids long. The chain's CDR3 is CASSYRGRGSGELFF. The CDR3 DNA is TGTGCCAGCAGTTACAGGGGGCGCGGATCCGGGGAGCTGTTTTTT.

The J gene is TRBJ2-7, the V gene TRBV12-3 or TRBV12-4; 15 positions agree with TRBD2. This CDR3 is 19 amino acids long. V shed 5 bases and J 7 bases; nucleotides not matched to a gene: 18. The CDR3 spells CASSPPGTSGGPGSTEQYV. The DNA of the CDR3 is TGTGCCAGCAGTCCCCCGGGGACTAGCGGGGGGCCGGGGTCTACAGAGCAGTACGTC.

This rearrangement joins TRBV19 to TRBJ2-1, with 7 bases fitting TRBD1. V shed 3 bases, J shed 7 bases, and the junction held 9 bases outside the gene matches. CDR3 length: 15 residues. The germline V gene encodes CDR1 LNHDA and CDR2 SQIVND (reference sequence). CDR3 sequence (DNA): TGTGCCAGTAGTATCGTGCGAGACAGGGAGAATGAGCAGTTCTTC. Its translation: CASSIVRDRENEQFF. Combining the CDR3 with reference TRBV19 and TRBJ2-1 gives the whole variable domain DGGITQSPKYLFRKEGQNVTLSCEQNLNHDAMYWYRQDPGQGLRLIYYSQIVNDFQKGDIAEGYSVSREKKESFPLTVTSAQKNPTAFYLCASSIVRDRENEQFFGPGTRLTVL.

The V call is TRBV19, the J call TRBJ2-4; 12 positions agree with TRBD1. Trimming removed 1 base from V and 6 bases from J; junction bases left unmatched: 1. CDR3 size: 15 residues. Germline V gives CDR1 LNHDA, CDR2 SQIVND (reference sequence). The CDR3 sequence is CASSIAGQGANIQYF. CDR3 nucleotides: TGTGCCAGTAGTATAGCGGGACAGGGGGCAAACATTCAGTACTTC.

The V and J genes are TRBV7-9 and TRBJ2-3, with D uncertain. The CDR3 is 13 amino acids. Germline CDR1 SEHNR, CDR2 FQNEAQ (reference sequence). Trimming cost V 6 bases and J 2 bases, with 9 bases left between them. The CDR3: CASRPDLTDTQYF. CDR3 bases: TGTGCCAGCAGGCCCGACCTCACAGATACGCAGTATTTT.

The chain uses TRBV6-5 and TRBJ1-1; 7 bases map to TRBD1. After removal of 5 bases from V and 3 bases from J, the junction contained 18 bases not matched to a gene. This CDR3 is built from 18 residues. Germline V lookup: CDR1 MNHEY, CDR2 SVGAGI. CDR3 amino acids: CASSQRGTAIILDTEAFF. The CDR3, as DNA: TGTGCCAGCAGTCAAAGGGGGACAGCCATAATATTGGACACTGAAGCTTTCTTT.

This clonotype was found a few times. The CDR3 coding sequence is TGTGCCAGCAGCTCAAGGGCGTTACACAATGAGCAGTTCTTC. The encoded protein is CASSSRALHNEQFF. The genes are TRBV7-9 and TRBJ2-1; D unclear. The CDR3 is 14 amino acids. The germline gives CDR1 SEHNR, CDR2 FQNEAQ (reference sequence). Trimming stripped 4 bases from V and 5 bases from J, with 12 bases between.

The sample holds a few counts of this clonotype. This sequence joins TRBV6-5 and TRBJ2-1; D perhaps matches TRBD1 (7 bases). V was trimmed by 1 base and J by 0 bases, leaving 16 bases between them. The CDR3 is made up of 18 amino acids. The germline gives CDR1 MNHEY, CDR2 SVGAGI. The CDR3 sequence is CASSYLGGQFSSYNEQFF. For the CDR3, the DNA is TGTGCCAGCAGTTACTTGGGGGGACAGTTTAGCTCCTACAATGAGCAGTTCTTC.

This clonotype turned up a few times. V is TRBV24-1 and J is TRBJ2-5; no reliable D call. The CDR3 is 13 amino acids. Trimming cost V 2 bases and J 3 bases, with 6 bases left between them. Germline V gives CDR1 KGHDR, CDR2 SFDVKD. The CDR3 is CATSDSWEETQYF. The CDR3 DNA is TGTGCCACCAGTGATTCTTGGGAAGAGACCCAGTACTTC.

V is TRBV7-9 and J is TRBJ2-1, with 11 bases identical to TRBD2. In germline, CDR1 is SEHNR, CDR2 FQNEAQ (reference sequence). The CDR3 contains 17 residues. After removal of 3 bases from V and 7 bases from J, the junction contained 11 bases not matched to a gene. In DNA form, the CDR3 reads TGTGCCAGCAGCTTCCCATTTACTAGCGGGGGAGTAAATGAGCAGTTCTTC. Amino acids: CASSFPFTSGGVNEQFF.

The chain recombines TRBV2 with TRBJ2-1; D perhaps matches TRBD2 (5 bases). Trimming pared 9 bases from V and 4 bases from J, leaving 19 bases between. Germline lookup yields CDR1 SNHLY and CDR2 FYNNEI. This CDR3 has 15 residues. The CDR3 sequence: CARPRESGAYNEQFF. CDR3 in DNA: TGTGCCAGACCGAGGGAGAGCGGCGCGTACAATGAGCAGTTCTTC.

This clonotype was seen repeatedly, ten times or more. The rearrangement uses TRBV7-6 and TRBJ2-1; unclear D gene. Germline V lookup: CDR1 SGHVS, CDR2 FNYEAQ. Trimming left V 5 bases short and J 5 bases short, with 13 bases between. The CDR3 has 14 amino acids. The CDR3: CASSPSVIHNEQFF. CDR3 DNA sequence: TGTGCCAGCAGCCCGAGCGTGATCCACAATGAGCAGTTCTTC. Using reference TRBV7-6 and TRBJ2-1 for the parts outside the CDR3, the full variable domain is GAGVSQSPRYKVTKRGQDVALRCDPISGHVSLYWYRQALGQGPEFLTYFNYEAQQDKSGLPNDRFSAERPEGSISTLTIQRTEQRDSAMYRCASSPSVIHNEQFFGPGTRLTVL.

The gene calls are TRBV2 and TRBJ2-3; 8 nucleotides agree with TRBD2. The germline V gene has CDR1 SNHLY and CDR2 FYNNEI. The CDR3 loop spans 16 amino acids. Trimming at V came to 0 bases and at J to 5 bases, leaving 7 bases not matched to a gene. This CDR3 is CASSEATGGPGDTQYF. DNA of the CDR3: TGTGCCAGCAGTGAAGCTACGGGGGGGCCCGGAGATACGCAGTATTTT.

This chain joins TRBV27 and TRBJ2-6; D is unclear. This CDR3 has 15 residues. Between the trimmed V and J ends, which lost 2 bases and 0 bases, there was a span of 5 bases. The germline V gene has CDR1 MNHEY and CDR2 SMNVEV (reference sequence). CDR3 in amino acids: CASSLIPSGANVLTF. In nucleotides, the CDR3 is TGTGCCAGCAGTTTAATTCCCTCTGGGGCCAACGTCCTGACTTTC.

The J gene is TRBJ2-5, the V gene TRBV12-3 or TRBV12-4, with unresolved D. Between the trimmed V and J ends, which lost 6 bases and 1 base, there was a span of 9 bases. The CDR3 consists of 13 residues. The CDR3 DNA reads TGTGCCAGCAGGGCGTCTAGCCAAGAGACCCAGTACTTC. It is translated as CASRASSQETQYF.

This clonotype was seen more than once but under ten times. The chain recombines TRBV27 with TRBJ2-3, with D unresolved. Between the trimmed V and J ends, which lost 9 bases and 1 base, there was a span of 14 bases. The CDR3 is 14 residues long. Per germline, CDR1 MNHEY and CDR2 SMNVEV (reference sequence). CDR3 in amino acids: CASFEGPGTDTQYF. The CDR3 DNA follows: TGTGCCAGTTTTGAAGGTCCGGGCACAGATACGCAGTATTTT.

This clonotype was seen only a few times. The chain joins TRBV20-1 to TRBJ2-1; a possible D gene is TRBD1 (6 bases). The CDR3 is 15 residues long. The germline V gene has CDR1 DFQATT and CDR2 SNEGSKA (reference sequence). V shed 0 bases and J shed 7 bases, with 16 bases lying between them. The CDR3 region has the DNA TGCAGTGCTAGAGATGGGACAACATATGGGAATGAGCAGTTCTTC. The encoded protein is CSARDGTTYGNEQFF.

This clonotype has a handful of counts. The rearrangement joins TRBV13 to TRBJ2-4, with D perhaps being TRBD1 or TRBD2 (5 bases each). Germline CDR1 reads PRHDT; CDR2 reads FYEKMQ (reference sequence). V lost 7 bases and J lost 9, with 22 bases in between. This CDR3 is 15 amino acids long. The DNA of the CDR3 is TGTGCCAGCACTAATGAAGAGGGGCGGTCTGGCATTCAGTACTTC. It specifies CASTNEEGRSGIQYF.

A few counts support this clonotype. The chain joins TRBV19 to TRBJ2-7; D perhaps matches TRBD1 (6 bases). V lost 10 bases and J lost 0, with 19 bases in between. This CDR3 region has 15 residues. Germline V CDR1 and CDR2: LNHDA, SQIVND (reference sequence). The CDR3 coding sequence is TGTGCCACTTCCCGTTCAGGGGCCCACTCCTACGAGCAGTACTTC. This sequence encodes CATSRSGAHSYEQYF.

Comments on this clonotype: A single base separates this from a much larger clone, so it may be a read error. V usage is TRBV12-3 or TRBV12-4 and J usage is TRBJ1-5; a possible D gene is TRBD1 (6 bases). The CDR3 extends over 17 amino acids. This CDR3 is CVSSFRTVAYSNQPQHF. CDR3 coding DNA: TGTGTCAGCAGTTTTCGGACAGTTGCATATAGCAATCAGCCCCAGCATTTT.

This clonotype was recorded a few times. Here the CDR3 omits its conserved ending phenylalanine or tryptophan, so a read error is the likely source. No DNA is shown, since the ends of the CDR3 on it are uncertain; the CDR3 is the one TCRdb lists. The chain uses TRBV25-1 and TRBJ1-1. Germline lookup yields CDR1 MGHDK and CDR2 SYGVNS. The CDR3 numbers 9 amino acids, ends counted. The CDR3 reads CASSPLGTA.

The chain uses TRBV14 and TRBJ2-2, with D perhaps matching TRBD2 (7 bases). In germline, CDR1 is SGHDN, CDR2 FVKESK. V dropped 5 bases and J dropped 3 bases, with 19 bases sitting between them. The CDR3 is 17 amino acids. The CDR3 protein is CASSATRAGAHTGELFF. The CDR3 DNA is TGTGCCAGCAGCGCCACCCGGGCGGGGGCACACACCGGGGAGCTGTTTTTT. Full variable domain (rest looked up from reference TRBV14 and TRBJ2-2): EAGVTQFPSHSVIEKGQTVTLRCDPISGHDNLYWYRRVMGKEIKFLLHFVKESKQDESGMPNNRFLAERTGGTYSTLKVQPAELEDSGVYFCASSATRAGAHTGELFFGEGSRLTVL.